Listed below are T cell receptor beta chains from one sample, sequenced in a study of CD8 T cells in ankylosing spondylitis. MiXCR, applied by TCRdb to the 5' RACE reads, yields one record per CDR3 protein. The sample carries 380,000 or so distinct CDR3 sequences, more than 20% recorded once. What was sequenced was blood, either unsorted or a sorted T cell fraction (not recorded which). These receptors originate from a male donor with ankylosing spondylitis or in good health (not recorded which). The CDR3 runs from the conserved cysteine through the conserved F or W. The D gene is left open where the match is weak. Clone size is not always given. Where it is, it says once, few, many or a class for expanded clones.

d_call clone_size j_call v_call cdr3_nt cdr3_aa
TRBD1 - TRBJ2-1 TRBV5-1 TGCGCCAGCAGCTCCGGACAGGGAGGCTCCTACAATGAGCAGTTCTTC CASSSGQGGSYNEQFF
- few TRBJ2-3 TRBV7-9 TGTGCCAGCAGCCCCGTGGGGCTAGATACGCAGTATTTT CASSPVGLDTQYF
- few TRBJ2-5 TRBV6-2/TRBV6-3 TGTGCCAGCAGTTCCGACAGTACGATAGAGACCCAGTACTTC CASSSDSTIETQYF
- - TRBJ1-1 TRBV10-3 TGTGCCATCAGTACTAAAGGGCTTTCCGTGAACACTGAAGCTTTCTTT CAISTKGLSVNTEAFF
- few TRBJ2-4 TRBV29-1 TGCAGCGTTCTGGCCACGGACAGCCAGACAGCCAAAAACATTCAGTACTTC CSVLATDSQTAKNIQYF
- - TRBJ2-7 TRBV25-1 TGTGCCAGCAGTGAACCTGAGCGTTCCTACGAGCAGTACTTC CASSEPERSYEQYF
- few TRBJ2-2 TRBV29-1 TGCAGCGTTGCCGGAATTAACACCGGGGAGCTGTTTTTT CSVAGINTGELFF
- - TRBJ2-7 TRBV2 TGTGCCAGCACGGGGATACTAGCCTACGAGCAGTACTTC CASTGILAYEQYF
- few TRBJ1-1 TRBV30 TGTGCCTGGAGTGGCTTAGGGGTCGAAGCTTTCTTT CAWSGLGVEAFF
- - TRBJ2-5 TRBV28 TGTGCCAGCAGTCGGGACAACCAAGAGACCCAGTACTTC CASSRDNQETQYF
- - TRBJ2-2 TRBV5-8 TGTGCCAGCACGGCCCCCGGCCTTTGGACCGGGGAGCTGTTTTTT CASTAPGLWTGELFF
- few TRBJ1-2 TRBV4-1 TGCGCCAGCAGCCAAGGGCCAGGGCCAGACTATGGCTACACCTTC CASSQGPGPDYGYTF
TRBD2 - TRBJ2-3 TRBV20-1 TGCAGTGCTAGGGCTCTAGCGGGGCTTACAGATACGCAGTATTTT CSARALAGLTDTQYF
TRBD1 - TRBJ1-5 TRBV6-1 TGTGCCAGCAGCTCAAGGACAGGGCCGGTTTGGAGCAATCAGCCCCAGCATTTT CASSSRTGPVWSNQPQHF
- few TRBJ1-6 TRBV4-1 TGCGCCAGCAGCCAAGGGGGGAATGACAATTCACCCCTCCACTTT CASSQGGNDNSPLHF
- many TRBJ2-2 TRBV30 TGTGCCTGGAGTGCGGGATCCGGGGAGCTGTTTTTT CAWSAGSGELFF
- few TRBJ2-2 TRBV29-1 TGCAGCGCCCGAGGGGGGGCGGGCACCGGGGAGCTGTTTTTT CSARGGAGTGELFF